Listed here are 22 T cell receptor beta chains from one sample, sequenced in a study of blood T cell repertoires in COVID-19. The table came from immunoSEQ multiplex PCR; TCRdb's copy has only in-frame clones and leaves some out. The table includes about 140,000 clones, 60% to 80% detected once. Sequenced material: PBMCs or T cells enriched from blood (not recorded which). The origin of the receptors is a woman aged 45-59 years who had recovered from COVID-19.

This rearrangement joins TRBV29-1 to TRBJ2-5; TRBD2 aligns across 12 bases. In germline, CDR1 is SQVTM, CDR2 ANQGSEA. Trimming took 7 bases from V and 4 from J; bases not matched to a gene: 7. This CDR3 region has 14 residues. The CDR3 DNA reads TGCAGCGCCGGACTAGCGGGACTAGTAGAGACCCAGTACTTC. Translating gives CSAGLAGLVETQYF.

The chain combines TRBV5-1 with TRBJ1-2, with TRBD1 identical over 7 bases. The CDR3 is 15 amino acids. V was pared by 6 bases and J by 4 bases, with 12 bases of the junction left unmatched. Germline V gene data show CDR1 as SGHRS and CDR2 as YFSETQ. CDR3 in amino acids: CASILAPDRSYGYTF. In DNA form, the CDR3 reads TGCGCCAGCATCCTGGCCCCGGACAGGAGCTATGGCTACACCTTC.

This chain uses TRBV5-4 with TRBJ1-1, with a weak D call TRBD1 (5 bases). CDR3 length equals 14 residues. The ends were cut back, 1 base at V and 0 bases at J, with 7 bases in the middle. The V gene's germline CDR1 is SGHNT and CDR2 YYREEE (reference sequence). This CDR3 is CASSLRQLNTEAFF. The CDR3, as DNA: TGTGCCAGCAGCTTGAGACAGCTGAACACTGAAGCTTTCTTT.

This clone is a singleton in its sample. The V gene is TRBV3-1 (or the pseudogene TRBV3-2), the J gene TRBJ2-1; 7 bases agree with TRBD1. Germline V CDR1 and CDR2: LGHDT, YNNKEL (reference sequence). This CDR3 region has 16 residues. V shed 5 bases and J 4 bases; nucleotides not matched to a gene: 11. CDR3 residues: CASSTRQGPSYNEQFF. In nucleotides, the CDR3 is TGTGCCAGCAGCACTCGACAGGGCCCGTCTTACAATGAGCAGTTCTTC.

This sequence joins TRBV7-3 and TRBJ1-2; no reliable D call. The germline CDR1 and CDR2 sequences are SGHTA and FQGTGA. This CDR3 region has 14 residues. Trimming cost V 0 bases and J 8 bases, with 13 bases left between them. CDR3 sequence (DNA): TGTGCCAGCAGCTTAACCCCCGTTGCGGGGGGCTACACCTTC. It yields the protein CASSLTPVAGGYTF.

The chain has TRBV5-4 and TRBJ1-2; 12 nucleotides match TRBD1. CDR1 and CDR2 from the germline V gene are SGHNT and YYREEE (reference sequence). This CDR3 has 16 amino acids. V dropped 4 bases and J dropped 4; count of bases not matched to a gene: 8. The CDR3 is CASSSPGQGAVYGYTF. CDR3 bases: TGTGCCAGCAGCAGCCCGGGACAGGGGGCTGTCTATGGCTACACCTTC.

The V and J genes are TRBV7-9 and TRBJ1-1; TRBD1 matches at 9 bases. This CDR3 spans 17 amino acids. V shed 3 bases and J 0 bases; nucleotides not matched to a gene: 8. Germline V CDR1 and CDR2: SEHNR, FQNEAQ (reference sequence). Written as DNA, the CDR3 is TGTGCCAGCAGCTTTACAGGGGGCAGGGGGATGAACACTGAAGCTTTCTTT. Translating it yields CASSFTGGRGMNTEAFF.

The chain links TRBV30 to TRBJ2-4, with D perhaps matching TRBD2 (5 bases). Germline values: CDR1 GTSNPN, CDR2 SVGIG (reference sequence). Trimming shortened V by 5 bases and J by 1 base, and 9 bases separated the two germline ends. The CDR3 consists of 13 residues. The CDR3 nucleotides read TGTGCCTGGGTGGAGCGGGCCAAAAACATTCAGTACTTC. Protein product: CAWVERAKNIQYF.

This clone has a handful of counts. The chain carries TRBV14 and TRBJ2-7, with D perhaps matching TRBD2 (6 bases). Looked up from germline, CDR1 is SGHDN and CDR2 is FVKESK. The CDR3 covers 13 residues. V was pared by 1 base and J by 6 bases, with 10 bases between. The CDR3 sequence is CASSQVGGFEQYF. CDR3 sequence (DNA): TGTGCCAGCAGCCAAGTAGGAGGGTTCGAGCAGTACTTC.

This clone was counted only a few times. This chain connects TRBV11-1 to TRBJ2-5; 7 bases fit TRBD2. Germline lookup yields CDR1 SGHAT and CDR2 FQDESV (reference sequence). There are 15 residues in the CDR3. With 2 bases clipped from V and 5 bases from J, the junction kept 8 bases outside the gene matches. CDR3 in DNA: TGTGCCAGCAGCTTATACAGCGGGACCGCGGAGACCCAGTACTTC. Amino acid sequence: CASSLYSGTAETQYF.

The chain recombines TRBV4-1 with TRBJ1-1; D remains unclear. The V gene lost 0 bases and the J gene lost 1 base, with 9 bases spanning the gap. CDR1 MGHRA and CDR2 YSYEKL come from the germline V gene. This CDR3 spans 15 amino acids. Written as DNA, the CDR3 is TGCGCCAGCAGCCAAGACGGGGTTTGGAACACTGAAGCTTTCTTT. This encodes CASSQDGVWNTEAFF.

The chain couples TRBV18 to TRBJ1-4, with 9 bases matching TRBD1. Trimming cost V 3 bases and J 8 bases; bases outside gene matches: 7. Per the germline V gene, CDR1 is KGHSH and CDR2 is LQKENI. This CDR3 is built from 15 residues. CDR3 bases: TGTGCCAGCTCACCCCTTCGGGACAGGGTGGAAAAACTGTTTTTT. This gives the protein CASSPLRDRVEKLFF.

This rearrangement joins TRBV20-1 to TRBJ2-7; no clear D gene. Trimming shortened V by 5 bases and J by 3 bases, and 5 bases separated the two germline ends. CDR1 is DFQATT and CDR2 is SNEGSKA in the germline V gene (reference sequence). The CDR3 covers 10 residues. For the CDR3, the DNA is TGCAGTGCTCGTCTCTACGAGCAGTACTTC. Its translation is CSARLYEQYF.

The chain couples TRBV2 to TRBJ2-1; 8 bases map to TRBD2. With V trimmed by 3 bases and J by 6 bases, 16 bases remained unmatched. Germline V lookup: CDR1 SNHLY, CDR2 FYNNEI. This CDR3 spans 18 amino acids. The CDR3 loop is CASSEGQGYGRAINEQFF. CDR3 in DNA: TGTGCCAGCAGTGAGGGTCAGGGGTACGGGAGGGCCATCAATGAGCAGTTCTTC.

The V call is TRBV7-9, the J call TRBJ2-3; 10 nucleotides align to TRBD1. Losses at the gene ends were 8 bases for V and 5 bases for J; bases not matched to a gene: 7. CDR1 is SEHNR and CDR2 is FQNEAQ in the germline V gene (reference sequence). The CDR3 is 14 residues long. The DNA of the CDR3 is TGTGCCAGCTTGGGGACAGGGGAGATAGATACGCAGTATTTT. Amino acid sequence: CASLGTGEIDTQYF.

The rearrangement uses TRBV18 and TRBJ2-3; the match to TRBD1 covers 10 bases. Germline V gene data show CDR1 as KGHSH and CDR2 as LQKENI. V gave up 1 base and J gave up 4 bases; unmatched junction bases: 2. This CDR3 is built from 15 residues. CDR3 protein: CASSPRTGGADTQYF. In DNA, the CDR3 is TGTGCCAGCTCACCACGGACAGGGGGGGCAGATACGCAGTATTTT. Complete variable domain (other parts from reference TRBV18 and TRBJ2-3): NAGVMQNPRHLVRRRGQEARLRCSPMKGHSHVYWYRQLPEEGLKFMVYLQKENIIDESGMPKERFSAEFPKEGPSILRIQQVVRGDSAAYFCASSPRTGGADTQYFGPGTRLTVL.

The V gene is TRBV7-8, the J gene TRBJ2-5, with D possibly being TRBD2 (5 bases). Germline V gene lookup returns CDR1 SGHVS and CDR2 FQNEAQ. This CDR3 contains 13 residues. V lost 2 bases, J lost 9 bases, and 13 bases lay in between. The CDR3 region is CASSLSGLGAQYF. In DNA form, the CDR3 reads TGTGCCAGCAGCTTATCAGGCCTCGGGGCCCAGTACTTC.

The V gene is TRBV30, the J gene TRBJ2-1; no definite D call. The CDR3 contains 12 residues. The germline V gene has CDR1 GTSNPN and CDR2 SVGIG (reference sequence). V shed 2 bases and J shed 4 bases, with 6 bases lying between them. The CDR3 coding sequence is TGTGCCTGGAGTTGGCAGTACAATGAGCAGTTCTTC. Protein sequence: CAWSWQYNEQFF.

The chain has TRBV5-4 and TRBJ1-2; maybe TRBD1 (5 bases). V was shortened by 0 bases and J by 4 bases, with 10 bases between the two germline ends. This CDR3 spans 14 amino acids. The V gene's germline CDR1 is SGHNT and CDR2 YYREEE (reference sequence). As DNA, the CDR3 is TGTGCCAGCAGCTTGGGGGGGGACGGCTATGGCTACACCTTC. Encoded protein: CASSLGGDGYGYTF.

The gene calls are TRBV5-5 and TRBJ1-1, with 7 bases that match TRBD1. J gave up 1 base and V 2 bases, and 8 bases lay outside the gene matches. There are 16 residues in the CDR3. Germline loops: CDR1 SGHKS, CDR2 YYEKEE (reference sequence). CDR3 residues: CASSLSVGTANTEAFF. The CDR3 nucleotides are TGTGCCAGCAGCTTAAGTGTAGGGACAGCGAACACTGAAGCTTTCTTT. Full variable domain (outside the CDR3, taken from reference TRBV5-5 and TRBJ1-1): DAGVTQSPTHLIKTRGQQVTLRCSPISGHKSVSWYQQVLGQGPQFIFQYYEKEERGRGNFPDRFSARQFPNYSSELNVNALLLGDSALYLCASSLSVGTANTEAFFGQGTRLTVV.

The V call is TRBV11-3, the J call TRBJ2-1; 9 bases fit TRBD2. The CDR3 is 16 residues long. The J segment lost 4 bases and the V segment lost 5 bases, leaving 9 bases of the junction unmatched. Germline CDR1 is SGHNT and CDR2 is YENEEA. CDR3 region: CASSQGGSGGYNEQFF. The CDR3 bases are TGTGCCAGCAGCCAGGGTGGTAGCGGGGGATACAATGAGCAGTTCTTC.

This sequence joins TRBV12-3 or TRBV12-4 and TRBJ2-7, with D possibly matching TRBD2 (5 bases). V lost 3 bases and J lost 1, with 7 bases in between. The CDR3 has 13 amino acids. The CDR3 nucleotides read TGTGCCAGCAGTTTCCAGCGGTCCTACGAGCAGTACTTC. Amino acid sequence: CASSFQRSYEQYF.